This TCR beta chain came from a study of cytomegalovirus exposure and HLA in healthy donors. Amplification used 60 Vbeta primers and 13 Jbeta primers. TCRdb's copy holds only in-frame clones and misses some; the assay was immunoSEQ multiplex PCR. The data contain fewer than 200,000 clones, around 79% of them singletons. Study results and caveats: The study flagged 150 to 200 TCR beta chains as cytomegalovirus-associated.

Participants comprised healthy donors of bone marrow. J gave up 3 bases and V 5 bases, and 3 bases lay outside the gene matches. This CDR3 region has 13 residues. Germline V CDR1 and CDR2: MNHNS, SASEGT. Of note for this clone: Its antigen is unknown.

This receptor was identified in a man aged 35-49 years in good health and CMV-seronegative. This chain joins TRBV6-1 and TRBJ2-5; the match to TRBD1 covers 7 bases. The sample was PBMCs. The CDR3 DNA reads TGTGCCAGCAGTTCAGGGACAGAAGAGACCCAGTACTTC. Protein product: CASSSGTEETQYF.